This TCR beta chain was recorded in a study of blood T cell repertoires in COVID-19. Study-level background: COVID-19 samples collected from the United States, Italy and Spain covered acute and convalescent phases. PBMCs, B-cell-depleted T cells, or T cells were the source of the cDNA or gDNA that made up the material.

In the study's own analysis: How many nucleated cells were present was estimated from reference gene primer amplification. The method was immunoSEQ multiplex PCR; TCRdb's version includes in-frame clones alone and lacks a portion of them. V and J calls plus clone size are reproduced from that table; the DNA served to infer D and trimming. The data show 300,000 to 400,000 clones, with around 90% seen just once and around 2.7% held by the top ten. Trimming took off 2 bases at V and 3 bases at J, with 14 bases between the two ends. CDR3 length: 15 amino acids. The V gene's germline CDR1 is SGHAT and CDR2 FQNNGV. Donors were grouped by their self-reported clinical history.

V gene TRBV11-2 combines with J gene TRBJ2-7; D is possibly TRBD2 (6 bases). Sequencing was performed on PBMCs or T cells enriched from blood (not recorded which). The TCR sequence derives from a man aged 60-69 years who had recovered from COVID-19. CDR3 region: CASSLWPSANYEQYF. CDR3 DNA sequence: TGTGCCAGCAGCTTATGGCCTAGCGCTAACTACGAGCAGTACTTC.